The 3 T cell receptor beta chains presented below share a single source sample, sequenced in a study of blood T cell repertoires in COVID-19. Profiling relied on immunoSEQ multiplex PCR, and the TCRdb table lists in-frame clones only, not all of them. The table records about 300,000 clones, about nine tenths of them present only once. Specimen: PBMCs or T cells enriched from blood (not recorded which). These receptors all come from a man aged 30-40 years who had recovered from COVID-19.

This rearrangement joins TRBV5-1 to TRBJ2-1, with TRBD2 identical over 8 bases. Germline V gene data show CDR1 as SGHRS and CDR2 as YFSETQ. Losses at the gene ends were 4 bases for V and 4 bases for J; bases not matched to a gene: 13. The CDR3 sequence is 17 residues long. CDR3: CASSLHLPGLEYNEQFF. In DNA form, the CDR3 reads TGCGCCAGCAGCCTCCACCTACCGGGACTAGAGTACAATGAGCAGTTCTTC.

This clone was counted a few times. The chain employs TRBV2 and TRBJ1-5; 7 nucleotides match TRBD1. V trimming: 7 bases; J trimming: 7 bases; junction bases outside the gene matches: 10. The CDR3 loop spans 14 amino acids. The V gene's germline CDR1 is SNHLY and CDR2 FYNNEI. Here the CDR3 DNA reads TGTGCCAGCACCCACTCGACAGGGAGACAGCCCCAGCATTTT. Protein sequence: CASTHSTGRQPQHF.

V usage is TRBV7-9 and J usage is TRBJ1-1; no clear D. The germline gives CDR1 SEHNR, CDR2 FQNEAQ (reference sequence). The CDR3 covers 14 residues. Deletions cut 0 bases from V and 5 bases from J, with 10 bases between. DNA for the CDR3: TGTGCCAGCAGCTTAGCGAATCGGGGAACTGAAGCTTTCTTT. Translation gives CASSLANRGTEAFF.